One sample yielded the 30 T cell receptor beta chains listed below, sequenced in a study of blood T cell repertoires in COVID-19. The data were produced by immunoSEQ multiplex PCR, yet TCRdb's version contains in-frame clones alone and is incomplete. The table records 250,000 to 350,000 clones, approximately 87% of them present only once. Material for sequencing was peripheral blood. The receptors shown here come from a woman aged 50 to 60 with active or convalescent COVID-19.

The chain joins TRBV7-2 to TRBJ2-7; possible D gene TRBD1, 6 bases. The CDR3 is made up of 14 amino acids. V was cut by 2 bases and J by 3 bases, with 11 bases left in between. Germline V lookup: CDR1 SGHTA, CDR2 FQGNSA. In DNA form, the CDR3 reads TGTGCCAGCAGCTTATCCCGGACAGTCTACGAGCAGTACTTC. Encoded protein: CASSLSRTVYEQYF.

J is TRBJ2-3 and V is TRBV30, with 7 bases aligning to TRBD2. The CDR3 is 15 residues long. The germline CDR1 and CDR2 sequences are GTSNPN and SVGIG (reference sequence). The J segment lost 0 bases and the V segment lost 4 bases, leaving 7 bases of the junction unmatched. The CDR3 DNA is TGTGCCTGGACCGCTAGCGGAGCTAGCACAGATACGCAGTATTTT. Encoded protein: CAWTASGASTDTQYF.

The genes are TRBV28 and TRBJ2-1, with TRBD2 identical over 7 bases. Germline V gene data show CDR1 as MDHEN and CDR2 as SYDVKM. The V gene end was trimmed by 3 bases and the J gene end by 9 bases; junction bases not matched to a gene: 5. The length of the CDR3 is 13 residues. The CDR3: CASSLGGRGEQFF. Here the CDR3 DNA reads TGTGCCAGCAGTTTGGGAGGGAGAGGTGAGCAGTTCTTC.

The V and J genes are TRBV9 and TRBJ1-1; D is unresolved. Trimming left V 0 bases short and J 6 bases short, with 9 bases between. This CDR3 spans 13 amino acids. Germline lookup yields CDR1 SGDLS and CDR2 YYNGEE. As DNA, the CDR3 is TGTGCCAGCAGCGTAGGGTCCAAGCCTGAAGCTTTCTTT. This sequence encodes CASSVGSKPEAFF.

This clone was recorded at least ten times. The chain employs TRBV5-1 and TRBJ1-1; D not resolved. Germline V CDR1 and CDR2: SGHRS, YFSETQ. This CDR3 is built from 13 residues. Trimming left V 4 bases short and J 1 base short, with 8 bases between. The chain's CDR3 is CASSVGSNTEAFF. The DNA of the CDR3 is TGCGCCAGCAGCGTCGGGTCGAACACTGAAGCTTTCTTT.

This clone appeared a single time. The genes are TRBV2 and TRBJ1-2; D is undetermined. CDR3 length equals 12 residues. Germline values: CDR1 SNHLY, CDR2 FYNNEI. V lost 3 bases and J lost 4, with 6 bases in between. CDR3: CASSEGSYGYTF. Here the CDR3 DNA reads TGTGCCAGCAGTGAGGGCTCCTATGGCTACACCTTC.

Turning to this clone: A read error may account for a junction end that differs from germline. The rearrangement uses TRBV7-6 and TRBJ1-1; the D gene is possibly TRBD1 (6 bases). CDR3 length: 15 amino acids. CDR1 is SGHVS, CDR2 FNYEAQ, per germline. The CDR3 coding sequence is TGTGCCAGCAGCCCTGACCTAACAGGGAACTCTGAAGCTTTCTTT. Encoded protein: CASSPDLTGNSEAFF. Full variable domain (rest looked up from reference TRBV7-6 and TRBJ1-1): GAGVSQSPRYKVTKRGQDVALRCDPISGHVSLYWYRQALGQGPEFLTYFNYEAQQDKSGLPNDRFSAERPEGSISTLTIQRTEQRDSAMYRCASSPDLTGNSEAFFGQGTRLTVV.

J is TRBJ2-3 and V is TRBV18; D may be TRBD2 (5 bases). CDR1 is KGHSH, CDR2 LQKENI, per germline. Trimming cost V 4 bases and J 0 bases, with 14 bases left between them. There are 16 residues in the CDR3. The CDR3 reads CASSQLSGWSTDTQYF. In DNA, the CDR3 is TGTGCCAGCTCACAACTATCGGGGTGGAGCACAGATACGCAGTATTTT.

The V gene is TRBV5-4, the J gene TRBJ2-1; D is possibly TRBD2 (5 bases). There are 16 residues in the CDR3. Trimming pared 3 bases from V and 0 bases from J, leaving 13 bases between. CDR1 SGHNT and CDR2 YYREEE come from the germline V gene (reference sequence). CDR3 sequence: CASSSGMVSSYNEQFF. The CDR3 DNA reads as TGTGCCAGCAGCTCGGGGATGGTGAGCTCCTACAATGAGCAGTTCTTC.

This clone was seen a single time. The chain is built from TRBV28 and TRBJ2-1; 11 nucleotides agree with TRBD2. V lost 10 bases, J lost 2 bases, and 10 bases stayed unmatched. The CDR3 runs to 16 residues. Looked up from germline, CDR1 is MDHEN and CDR2 is SYDVKM. In DNA, the CDR3 is TGTGCCATCCTATCCCGTAGCGGGAGGGCCTACAATGAGCAGTTCTTC. Encoded protein: CAILSRSGRAYNEQFF.

The rearrangement uses TRBV14 and TRBJ2-7; perhaps TRBD1 as D (5 bases). Per germline, CDR1 SGHDN and CDR2 FVKESK. Trimming removed 2 bases from V and 2 bases from J, with 16 bases in between. CDR3 length equals 16 residues. In DNA form, the CDR3 reads TGTGCCAGCAGCCAAATAGAAACAGGTAACACCTACGAGCAGTACTTC. Residues: CASSQIETGNTYEQYF.

This chain links TRBV27 with TRBJ2-7; 8 bases are shared with TRBD2. The germline V gene has CDR1 MNHEY and CDR2 SMNVEV (reference sequence). V lost 0 bases, J lost 2 bases, and 9 bases stayed unmatched. This CDR3 spans 17 amino acids. CDR3 loop: CASSLSGLAGTTYEQYF. CDR3 coding DNA: TGTGCCAGCAGTTTATCGGGGCTAGCGGGCACTACCTACGAGCAGTACTTC.

This chain uses TRBV27 with TRBJ2-7; TRBD2 matches at 10 bases. Germline V lookup: CDR1 MNHEY, CDR2 SMNVEV (reference sequence). J was trimmed by 3 bases and V by 5 bases; bases with no gene match: 7. CDR3 length: 15 residues. Here the CDR3 DNA reads TGTGCCAGCAGTCTCCTAGCGGGAGAAAACTACGAGCAGTACTTC. It specifies CASSLLAGENYEQYF.

The rearrangement joins TRBV10-2 to TRBJ2-3, with TRBD2 matching over 8 bases. Per the germline V gene, CDR1 is WSHSY and CDR2 is SAAADI. The CDR3 has 16 residues. The CDR3: CPPPGGVRSSTDTQYF. CDR3 nucleotide sequence: TGCCCACCACCGGGGGGGGTCCGTTCTAGCACAGATACGCAGTATTTT.

The gene calls are TRBV7-2 and TRBJ2-7; D is perhaps TRBD1 (5 bases). Germline CDR1 SGHTA, CDR2 FQGNSA. This CDR3 is 14 amino acids long. Trimming removed 7 bases at V and 0 bases at J, with 13 bases between. The CDR3 DNA reads TGTGCCAGCACCTTGGGGCTCTACTCCTACGAGCAGTACTTC. Encoded protein: CASTLGLYSYEQYF.

The chain is built from TRBV7-2 and TRBJ1-2; no clear D gene. Germline CDR1 is SGHTA and CDR2 is FQGNSA. V lost 4 bases and J 3 bases, leaving 18 bases between the germline ends. This CDR3 comprises 16 residues. CDR3 protein: CASSYYMVTGYYGYTF. Written as DNA, the CDR3 is TGTGCCAGCAGCTATTACATGGTGACGGGTTACTATGGCTACACCTTC.

The chain recombines TRBV4-1 with TRBJ2-2; maybe TRBD1 (6 bases). V was pared by 3 bases and J by 5 bases, with 16 bases between. Germline values: CDR1 MGHRA, CDR2 YSYEKL. CDR3 length: 16 residues. The CDR3 DNA sequence: TGCGCCAGCAGCCAGGAGACAGGTTTACGGACCGGGGAGCTGTTTTTT. As protein: CASSQETGLRTGELFF.

The chain carries TRBV12-3 or TRBV12-4 and TRBJ2-1, with D possibly being TRBD2 (5 bases). Trimming removed 5 bases at V and 10 bases at J, with 9 bases between. The CDR3 is made up of 11 amino acids. The CDR3 loop is CASSRGVEQFF. The CDR3 nucleotides are TGTGCCAGCAGTCGGGGAGTGGAGCAGTTCTTC.

The chain recombines TRBV3-1 (or the pseudogene TRBV3-2) with TRBJ2-1; D is undetermined. V was cut by 2 bases and J by 8 bases, with 10 bases left in between. Germline CDR1 is LGHDT and CDR2 is YNNKEL (reference sequence). The CDR3 extends over 13 amino acids. CDR3 coding DNA: TGTGCCAGCAGCCAATATAGTACGGATGAGCAGTTCTTC. Encoded protein: CASSQYSTDEQFF.

The V and J genes are TRBV24-1 and TRBJ2-1; 8 bases fit TRBD2. The ends lost 2 bases at V and 6 bases at J; junction bases unmatched: 5. The germline V gene has CDR1 KGHDR and CDR2 SFDVKD. The CDR3 runs 15 residues. DNA of the CDR3: TGTGCCACCAGTGATTCGGGGGGGGGAGGCAATGAGCAGTTCTTC. Protein sequence: CATSDSGGGGNEQFF.

J is TRBJ2-5 and V is TRBV18; D is perhaps TRBD2 (6 bases). The germline V gene encodes CDR1 KGHSH and CDR2 LQKENI. CDR3 length equals 17 residues. With 0 bases removed from V and 3 bases from J, the gap between germline ends came to 17 bases. CDR3 DNA sequence: TGTGCCAGCTCACCACCGAATAAGCGGGTCATGAAAGAGACCCAGTACTTC. Encoded protein: CASSPPNKRVMKETQYF. Filled out from reference TRBV18 and TRBJ2-5, the complete variable domain reads NAGVMQNPRHLVRRRGQEARLRCSPMKGHSHVYWYRQLPEEGLKFMVYLQKENIIDESGMPKERFSAEFPKEGPSILRIQQVVRGDSAAYFCASSPPNKRVMKETQYFGPGTRLLVL.

The chain carries TRBV7-2 and TRBJ1-1; 10 bases match TRBD1. The CDR3 has 17 residues. After removal of 5 bases from V and 0 bases from J, the junction contained 9 bases not matched to a gene. Germline values: CDR1 SGHTA, CDR2 FQGNSA. The CDR3 coding sequence is TGTGCCAGCAGCATCAGGACAGGGGGGACCGTGAACACTGAAGCTTTCTTT. Protein: CASSIRTGGTVNTEAFF.

The chain combines TRBV15 with TRBJ1-2; TRBD1 is a possible D gene (5 bases). The germline gives CDR1 LNHNV, CDR2 YYDKDF (reference sequence). This CDR3 region has 15 residues. V was pared by 5 bases and J by 0 bases, with 13 bases between. In DNA form, the CDR3 reads TGTGCCACCAGCGGTGGTAGGGGTGCTAACTATGGCTACACCTTC. It specifies CATSGGRGANYGYTF.

This chain uses TRBV7-9 with TRBJ2-7; the D gene is possibly TRBD2 (6 bases). The ends were cut back, 1 base at V and 5 bases at J, with 12 bases in the middle. The CDR3 length is 14 residues. CDR1 is SEHNR, CDR2 FQNEAQ, per germline (reference sequence). CDR3 loop: CASSLDPTRDEQYF. CDR3 bases: TGTGCCAGCAGCTTAGATCCGACTAGGGACGAGCAGTACTTC.

This sequence joins TRBV11-2 and TRBJ1-1; 12 bases agree with TRBD1. CDR1 and CDR2 from the germline V gene are SGHAT and FQNNGV. J was trimmed by 2 bases and V by 5 bases; bases with no gene match: 6. There are 16 residues in the CDR3. The CDR3 region has the DNA TGTGCCAGCAGCCTCCGGGACAGGGGGCGCAACACTGAAGCTTTCTTT. This encodes CASSLRDRGRNTEAFF.

This clone was counted between two and nine times. This chain joins TRBV7-3 and TRBJ1-1; unclear D gene. CDR1 and CDR2 from the germline V gene are SGHTA and FQGTGA. V lost 10 bases, J lost 7 bases, and 16 bases lay in between. The CDR3 runs 12 residues. The CDR3 sequence: CAIRRRAVEAFF. DNA for the CDR3: TGTGCCATCCGACGGCGGGCCGTTGAAGCTTTCTTT. The complete variable domain, with remaining parts taken from reference TRBV7-3 and TRBJ1-1, reads GAGVSQTPSNKVTEKGKYVELRCDPISGHTALYWYRQSLGQGPEFLIYFQGTGAADDSGLPNDRFFAVRPEGSVSTLKIQRTERGDSAVYLCAIRRRAVEAFFGQGTRLTVV.

The chain uses TRBV7-6 and TRBJ2-7; 8 bases agree with TRBD2. V dropped 6 bases and J dropped 4; count of bases not matched to a gene: 11. There are 15 residues in the CDR3. The germline CDR1 and CDR2 sequences are SGHVS and FNYEAQ. CDR3: CASSSRISGTYEQYF. For the CDR3, the DNA is TGTGCCAGCAGTTCCCGGATTAGCGGGACTTACGAGCAGTACTTC.

This clone was counted a single time. V and J are TRBV24-1 and TRBJ2-3; 7 bases agree with TRBD1. Germline values: CDR1 KGHDR, CDR2 SFDVKD. Trimming took 4 bases from V and 4 from J; bases not matched to a gene: 1. The CDR3 consists of 13 residues. CDR3 coding DNA: TGTGCCACCAGTGAAGGGGGCGCAGATACGCAGTATTTT. Translation gives CATSEGGADTQYF.

The chain joins TRBV2 to TRBJ1-6; a weak D match, TRBD1 (5 bases). Per germline, CDR1 SNHLY and CDR2 FYNNEI. This CDR3 is 11 amino acids long. The germline V and J ends were trimmed by 7 bases and 11 bases, with 9 bases remaining between them. The CDR3 DNA is TGTGCCAGCACAGGGCGGCCACCCCTCCACTTT. Its translation: CASTGRPPLHF.

The chain couples TRBV29-1 to TRBJ2-7, with 9 bases lining up with TRBD1. Trimming took 4 bases from V and 6 from J; bases not matched to a gene: 10. CDR3 size: 14 residues. Germline CDR1 reads SQVTM; CDR2 reads ANQGSEA. The CDR3 sequence is CSVGLGTGFGEQYF. The CDR3 coding sequence is TGCAGCGTTGGTTTAGGGACAGGGTTTGGCGAGCAGTACTTC.